The rows below give T cell receptor beta chains drawn from one sample of a study of cytomegalovirus exposure and HLA in healthy donors. Sequencing was performed with immunoSEQ multiplex PCR; in TCRdb, only in-frame clones are kept and a portion is missing. The repertoire holds approximately 170,000 clones, with roughly 81% as singletons. Sequencing input: PBMCs. Receptor source: a man aged 25 to 40 in good health and CMV-seropositive. CDR3s include the opening cysteine and the closing phenylalanine or tryptophan. The D gene is left open where the match is weak. A clone size is listed for some rows: how often the clone was seen (once, few, many), or a class if it is expanded.

TGTGCCAGCAGCGTAGCTCGGGACAGGGGGAACACCGGGGAGCTGTTTTTT	CASSVARDRGNTGELFF	.	TRBD1	TRBJ2-2	TRBV9
TGTGCCAGCAGCAAGATCATTGGGACAGGGGAAGCCTACGAGCAGTACTTC	CASSKIIGTGEAYEQYF	.	.	TRBJ2-7	TRBV21-1
TGTGCCAGCAGCGAGCGGGGATCCCCTCGAGAGACCCAGTACTTC	CASSERGSPRETQYF	.	TRBD2	TRBJ2-5	TRBV9
TGTGCCAGCAGTCCCTCGACAAGCGGGAGGGCCAAAAACATTCAGTACTTC	CASSPSTSGRAKNIQYF	.	TRBD2	TRBJ2-4	TRBV11-1
TGTGCCAGCAGCCTACAGGGGGCGCGGACAGATACGCAGTATTTT	CASSLQGARTDTQYF	.	TRBD1	TRBJ2-3	TRBV7-2
TGTGCCTGGAGTCGGGGACAGCATCAGCCCCAGCATTTT	CAWSRGQHQPQHF	.	TRBD1	TRBJ1-5	TRBV30
TGTGCTAGTGCCCCGGGACTATTCTACGAGCAGTACTTC	CASAPGLFYEQYF	.	TRBD2	TRBJ2-7	TRBV12-5
TGTGCCAGCACCTCGGGACTAGCGTACACCGGGGAGCTGTTTTTT	CASTSGLAYTGELFF	.	TRBD2	TRBJ2-2	TRBV6-1
TGTGCCAGTAGTATAGTAGCAGTAAAAAACATTCAGTACTTC	CASSIVAVKNIQYF	.	.	TRBJ2-4	TRBV19
TGCAGCGTTGGGCTCGGACAGGGGGGGGATGAGCAGTTCTTC	CSVGLGQGGDEQFF	.	TRBD1	TRBJ2-1	TRBV29-1
TGCGCCAGCAGCCGGCTGGGGGGATCCGGGGAGCTGTTTTTT	CASSRLGGSGELFF	once	.	TRBJ2-2	TRBV4-1
TGTGCCAGCAGCGTAGCAGGGCCTCCCTATGGCTACACCTTC	CASSVAGPPYGYTF	.	.	TRBJ1-2	TRBV9
TGTGCCAGCAGCTTCGGGGATAGCAATCAGCCCCAGCATTTT	CASSFGDSNQPQHF	.	.	TRBJ1-5	TRBV5-6
TGTGCCTGGAGTGTAGGAACAGGGGGGGTTCAAGAGACCCAGTACTTC	CAWSVGTGGVQETQYF	.	.	TRBJ2-5	TRBV30
TGTGCCAGCAGCCGGGCAGGGATTCTCTTTGGCTACACCTTC	CASSRAGILFGYTF	medium-sized	.	TRBJ1-2	TRBV5-6
TGTGCCAGCAGCTCACAGGGGGCGGACACTGAAGCTTTCTTT	CASSSQGADTEAFF	.	TRBD1	TRBJ1-1	TRBV7-9
TGTGCCAGCAGCCAAGAGATCGGCGGAACCTACAATGAGCAGTTCTTC	CASSQEIGGTYNEQFF	.	.	TRBJ2-1	TRBV4-2
TGCGCCAGCAGTGAAACAGGGCCAGCCACTGAAGCTTTCTTT	CASSETGPATEAFF	few	.	TRBJ1-1	TRBV10-2
TGCGCCAGCAGCTTAGGGGGCCACAATGAGCAGTTCTTC	CASSLGGHNEQFF	.	TRBD1	TRBJ2-1	TRBV5-1
TGCGCCAGCAGCCTCGACAGTTCCTCGACCGGGGAGCTGTTTTTT	CASSLDSSSTGELFF	.	.	TRBJ2-2	TRBV5-1
TGTGCCAGCAGCTTAGACGGGGGACGTAGCTATGGCTACACCTTC	CASSLDGGRSYGYTF	.	.	TRBJ1-2	TRBV7-8
TGTGCCAGCAGCTCGGACAGTACGGGGTCCCAGTACTTC	CASSSDSTGSQYF	.	.	TRBJ2-5	TRBV6-5
TGTGCCAGCAGCCCTGGAGGGGATGGCGAGACCCAGTACTTC	CASSPGGDGETQYF	.	.	TRBJ2-5	TRBV13
TGTGCCAGCAGCTTGTTCGGGAGGGGCTACAATGAGCAGTTCTTC	CASSLFGRGYNEQFF	.	TRBD2	TRBJ2-1	TRBV5-4
TGTGCCAGCAGCTTAAGTTTCCAGGGGTCAAATGAGCAGTTCTTC	CASSLSFQGSNEQFF	.	.	TRBJ2-1	TRBV7-3
TGTGCCAGTAGTGGCGAGGGCGGGGAGCTGTTTTTT	CASSGEGGELFF	once	.	TRBJ2-2	TRBV19
TGCACCAGCAGCCAAGCACCTTTAGCGGGAGGGGGCCTACATAATGAGCAGTTCTTC	CTSSQAPLAGGGLHNEQFF	.	.	TRBJ2-1	TRBV1
TGTGCCAGCAGCTCCCGGGACAGCCGGTCAACTAATGAAAAACTGTTTTTT	CASSSRDSRSTNEKLFF	few	TRBD1	TRBJ1-4	TRBV7-6
TGTGCCAGCAGGGGGCCGAACACTGAAGCTTTCTTT	CASRGPNTEAFF	.	.	TRBJ1-1	TRBV2
TGTGCCAGCAGCGAGGGGGGGGATGGCACCATATATTTT	CASSEGGDGTIYF	.	.	TRBJ1-3	TRBV9
TGTGCCAGTAGTATGGAGTCCACGGGACAGACCCTGTATGGCTACACCTTC	CASSMESTGQTLYGYTF	.	TRBD1	TRBJ1-2	TRBV19
TGTGCCAGCAGCGTAGATTGGACAGACGCTGAGCAGTTCTTC	CASSVDWTDAEQFF	.	.	TRBJ2-1	TRBV9
TGTGCCAGCAGCTTAGCGGGGACTAGCACCGAGACCCAGTACTTC	CASSLAGTSTETQYF	.	TRBD2	TRBJ2-5	TRBV7-9
TGCAGCGCTGGGACACATGAAGCTTTCTTT	CSAGTHEAFF	few	.	TRBJ1-1	TRBV29-1
TGTGCCATCAGTGGGCCCCCGGAGCACCTTTCCTACGAGCAGTACTTC	CAISGPPEHLSYEQYF	.	.	TRBJ2-7	TRBV10-3
TGTGCCAGCAGTGAACTAGCTTACCCGAACACCGGGGAGCTGTTTTTT	CASSELAYPNTGELFF	.	.	TRBJ2-2	TRBV6-1
TGTGCCAGCAGCCAGGGCGGGATCTTTGATGAGCAGTTCTTC	CASSQGGIFDEQFF	.	.	TRBJ2-1	TRBV6-6
TGTGCCAGCAGCTTAAGGACTAGCGGATACAATGAGCAGTTCTTC	CASSLRTSGYNEQFF	few	TRBD2	TRBJ2-1	TRBV5-4
TGTGCCAGCAGCATAGGGACTAGCGGGAGGTTCTCCTACAATGAGCAGTTCTTC	CASSIGTSGRFSYNEQFF	.	TRBD2	TRBJ2-1	TRBV9
TGTGCCAGCAGCGCGGGAGGGGGTCAGCCCCAGCATTTT	CASSAGGGQPQHF	.	.	TRBJ1-5	TRBV9
TGTGCCATCAGTGAGTCCACAGGTTTTCGCTACACCTTC	CAISESTGFRYTF	.	.	TRBJ1-2	TRBV6-1
TGCGCCAGCAGCTTGGTGGCTAGCAACCCCGGGGAGCTGTTTTTT	CASSLVASNPGELFF	.	.	TRBJ2-2	TRBV5-1
TGTGCCAGCAGCTCGGGGAGGGGTCAGCCCCAGCATTTT	CASSSGRGQPQHF	.	.	TRBJ1-5	TRBV7-2
TGTGCCAGCAGAAGGCAGGGATCCGGGGAGCTGTTTTTT	CASRRQGSGELFF	.	.	TRBJ2-2	TRBV2
TGTGCCAGCAGCCCGGGACAGAACACCGGGGAGCTGTTTTTT	CASSPGQNTGELFF	.	.	TRBJ2-2	TRBV5-4
TGCGCCAGCAGCCATTACCGGGACTCGAGAAGCACAGATACGCAGTATTTT	CASSHYRDSRSTDTQYF	.	.	TRBJ2-3	TRBV4-1
TGTGCCAGCAGCTTAGGGGGGCAGAACTATGGCTACACCTTC	CASSLGGQNYGYTF	.	.	TRBJ1-2	TRBV11-3
TGCGCCAGCAGCCAAGTCAGAACTAGCGGGGAGCAGTTCTTC	CASSQVRTSGEQFF	few	TRBD2	TRBJ2-1	TRBV4-1
TGTGCCAGCAGCACTAGGGGGGGTGAGCAGTTCTTC	CASSTRGGEQFF	.	.	TRBJ2-1	TRBV7-3
TGTGCCAGCAGCCTCAGGGAAACCGGGGAGCTGTTTTTT	CASSLRETGELFF	.	.	TRBJ2-2	TRBV4-2
TGTGCCAGCAGCGCAACAGGGCGGGCGGAAGGCTACACCTTC	CASSATGRAEGYTF	.	.	TRBJ1-2	TRBV5-4
TGTGCCAGCAGTGAAATTCCGGAAGAGACCCAGTACTTC	CASSEIPEETQYF	.	.	TRBJ2-5	TRBV2
TGCGCCAGCAGCCAAGCCCTGGGACTTGGGGATGAGCAGTTCTTC	CASSQALGLGDEQFF	.	.	TRBJ2-1	TRBV4-1
TGTGCCAGCAGCCCTTTGGGACTGCCCAGCACAGATACGCAGTATTTT	CASSPLGLPSTDTQYF	.	.	TRBJ2-3	TRBV11-2
TGCGCCAGCAGCTTGGAGAGCGGGAGGTCCTACGAGCAGTACTTC	CASSLESGRSYEQYF	.	TRBD2	TRBJ2-7	TRBV5-1
TGTGCTAGTGGTCCTACCTCGGACAGGACTGAAGCTTTCTTT	CASGPTSDRTEAFF	.	TRBD1	TRBJ1-1	TRBV12-5
TGCGCCAGCAGCTCGGGACTAGCGGAAAACACCGGGGAGCTGTTTTTT	CASSSGLAENTGELFF	.	TRBD2	TRBJ2-2	TRBV5-1
TGTGCCAGCAGCCCAGCTAGGAGGAGCAGAGAGACCCAGTACTTC	CASSPARRSRETQYF	.	.	TRBJ2-5	TRBV7-9
TGTGCCAGCATGCGGGGACCGATGAACACTGAAGCTTTCTTT	CASMRGPMNTEAFF	.	.	TRBJ1-1	TRBV2
TGTGCCAGTAGTATCGCCGCCCGGGGGAATCAGCCCCAGCATTTT	CASSIAARGNQPQHF	.	.	TRBJ1-5	TRBV19